The following is a T cell receptor beta chain sequence with its context. All enrollees were about 18 to 90 years old and from fewer than 30 US areas. Assignment of participants to cohorts was predicated upon participant-reported clinical history. This entry comes from a study of blood T cell repertoires in COVID-19. Study context: Italy, Spain and the United States were the sources of the convalescent and acute COVID-19 samples.

In the study's own analysis: Counts of nucleated cells, estimated from reference gene primer amplification, were obtained. Libraries were prepared by immunoSEQ multiplex PCR; TCRdb keeps only in-frame clonotypes and omits some of them. V, J and clone size were drawn from that table, and D and trimming were deduced from the DNA. The table shows roughly 170,000 clones, with over 70% occurring only once. Trimming took off 2 bases at V and 4 bases at J, with 12 bases between the two ends. The CDR3 extends over 14 amino acids. From germline, CDR1 is SGHDT and CDR2 YYEEEE. The sample comprised PBMCs or T cells enriched from blood (not recorded which). J is TRBJ1-2 and V is TRBV5-6; D might be TRBD1 (5 bases). This TCR came from a middle-aged woman with acute COVID-19. The CDR3 DNA reads as TGTGCCAGCAGCTTCACGGGGGTAGGCTATGGCTACACCTTC. This gives the protein CASSFTGVGYGYTF.